This T cell receptor (beta chain) was recorded in a study of blood T cell repertoires in COVID-19. Per the study methods: Quantification of nucleated cells was approximated via reference gene primer amplification. Repertoires were generated with immunoSEQ multiplex PCR, while TCRdb's copy carries only in-frame clones and drops some. The V and J calls and clone size were taken over from that table, and D and trimming were inferred from the DNA. The data contain roughly 38,000 clones, 80% to 90% of them seen just once; the ten biggest clones take up 1.5% to 2%. Seattle patients were enrolled while actively infected and followed longitudinally. V lost 0 bases and J 7 bases, leaving 14 bases between the germline ends. The CDR3 is 14 residues long. Germline CDR1 is SGDLS and CDR2 is YYNGEE.

The chain is built from TRBV9 and TRBJ2-7, with a weak D call TRBD2 (6 bases). Sequenced material: peripheral blood. This receptor was taken from a man in his sixties with COVID-19, enrolled during active disease. CDR3 sequence reads: CASSVGDSSWEQYF. CDR3 DNA sequence: TGTGCCAGCAGCGTAGGGGACTCCTCGTGGGAGCAGTACTTC.